This TCR beta chain was retrieved from a study of T cells in Graves' hyperthyroidism and ophthalmopathy. Each diagnosis drew on symptoms, thyroxine, TRAb, thyroid ultrasound and orbital computed tomography findings. RNA transcripts yielded amplified TCR beta CDR3 regions. Primed by the HTBI set, a first-round RT-PCR was run on the TCR CDR3. TCRdb fed the multiplex PCR reads into MiXCR, producing one record per CDR3 protein. The sample holds about 400,000 distinct CDR3 sequences; 15% are singletons and the top ten take approximately 32%. The sample holds many counts of this clonotype. V was clipped by 2 bases and J by 6 bases; unmatched bases: 13. Germline V lookup: CDR1 LGHNA, CDR2 YNFKEQ. The length of the CDR3 is 17 residues.

The J gene is TRBJ2-7, the V gene TRBV4-2; 10 nucleotides match TRBD2. The receptor's source is a woman younger than 45 with Graves' hyperthyroidism. The sample was blood. DNA for the CDR3: TGTGCCAGCAGCCAATTGACTAGCGGGCCGAGAGGGGGCGAGCAGTACTTC. Amino acids: CASSQLTSGPRGGEQYF.